This entry is about one T cell receptor beta chain. This sample is part of a study of blood T cell repertoires in COVID-19. For the study at large: Donors in Cohort 3 counted as recovered after two negative PCRs, clearance, or symptom resolution. The United States, Italy and Spain supplied acute and convalescent COVID-19 samples.

Measured with immunoSEQ multiplex PCR; TCRdb has only the in-frame clones, and not every one. The profile shows about 360,000 clones, around 87% of them singletons. This CDR3 is 14 amino acids long. Looked up from germline, CDR1 is WSHSY and CDR2 is SAAADI. The V gene lost 4 bases and the J gene lost 1 base, with 11 bases spanning the gap. Sequenced input: PBMCs or T cells enriched from blood (not recorded which). V gene TRBV10-2 combines with J gene TRBJ2-7; D ambiguous. The clonotype comes from a man aged 40-49 years in a cohort exposed to, infected with or recovered from COVID-19 (not recorded which). The chain's CDR3 is CASSASAGSYEQYF. As DNA, the CDR3 is TGCGCCAGCAGTGCCAGCGCCGGGTCCTACGAGCAGTACTTC.